The next 21 T cell receptor beta chains were all read from a single sample in a study of PD-L1 blockade in urothelial cancer (dated by TCRdb to between 2016 and 2019). Receptor amplification or capture employed the immunoSEQ multiplex PCR assay. TCRdb took this table from immuneACCESS and kept in-frame rearrangements with V and J called. Such tables lack part of the clones; where checked against another copy, unresolved V genes explain under half of the gap, and the rest is unexplained. For this sample there are roughly 56,000 clones; roughly 82% appear just once. The ten largest account for almost 4.5% of the sample. This sample comprised PBMCs, obtained around atezolizumab (anti-PD-L1) treatment. All receptors come from a man aged 70-80 years with urothelial cancer.

The V gene is TRBV4-1, the J gene TRBJ2-3, with 7 bases fitting TRBD1. Unmatched junction bases numbered 5, after V lost 1 base and J lost 1 base. Germline CDR1 and CDR2: MGHRA and YSYEKL. This CDR3 contains 16 residues. CDR3 sequence (DNA): TGCGCCAGCAGCCAAGCGGCCGGACAGGGCACAGATACGCAGTATTTT. Its protein product is CASSQAAGQGTDTQYF.

The V gene is TRBV15, the J gene TRBJ1-3, with D possibly matching TRBD1 (6 bases). The CDR3 covers 15 residues. V was cut by 0 bases and J by 1 base, with 7 bases left in between. Germline CDR1 reads LNHNV; CDR2 reads YYDKDF (reference sequence). The CDR3 loop is CATSRDRGSGNTIYF. The CDR3 DNA is TGTGCCACCAGCAGAGATAGGGGGTCTGGAAACACCATATATTTT. The entire variable domain, with the rest obtained from reference TRBV15 and TRBJ1-3, is as follows: DAMVIQNPRYQVTQFGKPVTLSCSQTLNHNVMYWYQQKSSQAPKLLFHYYDKDFNNEADTPDNFQSRRPNTSFCFLDIRSPGLGDTAMYLCATSRDRGSGNTIYFGEGSWLTVV.

DNA of the CDR3: TGTGCCAGCAGCGTCTGCGGGACCCAAATGCCCAATCAGCCCCAGCATTTT. As protein: CASSVCGTQMPNQPQHF. The chain combines TRBV9 with TRBJ1-5; D may be TRBD1 (5 bases). The CDR3 is 17 residues long. The germline V gene encodes CDR1 SGDLS and CDR2 YYNGEE. V shed 2 bases and J shed 3 bases, with 18 bases lying between them.

The chain joins TRBV5-1 to TRBJ2-3; D might be TRBD2 (5 bases). CDR1 and CDR2 (germline): SGHRS, YFSETQ. V was shortened by 4 bases and J by 6 bases, with 9 bases between the two germline ends. CDR3 length: 12 residues. The CDR3, as DNA: TGCGCCAGCAGCCCCACGGGGGATACGCAGTATTTT. Translating gives CASSPTGDTQYF.

This chain joins TRBV11-2 and TRBJ2-7, with D possibly TRBD2 on 5 matching bases. The V gene's germline CDR1 is SGHAT and CDR2 FQNNGV. V was cut by 5 bases and J by 2 bases, with 13 bases left in between. The CDR3 is 14 residues long. The CDR3 protein is CASSPAGLAYEQYF. DNA of the CDR3: TGTGCCAGCAGCCCAGCAGGACTCGCCTACGAGCAGTACTTC.

The gene calls are TRBV7-9 and TRBJ1-4, with 7 bases identical to TRBD1. Per the germline V gene, CDR1 is SEHNR and CDR2 is FQNEAQ (reference sequence). The CDR3 covers 14 residues. The V segment lost 4 bases and the J segment 7 bases; nucleotides outside the gene matches: 6. For the CDR3, the DNA is TGTGCCAGCAGCTCCTACCAGGGGGTTGAAAAACTGTTTTTT. Its translation: CASSSYQGVEKLFF.

CDR3 nucleotide sequence: TGTGCCAGCAGCACGGACAGGGAAGAGACCCAGTACTTC. The encoded protein is CASSTDREETQYF. The chain uses TRBV7-2 and TRBJ2-5; 8 bases fit TRBD1. J lost 3 bases, V lost 5 bases, and 2 bases had no gene match. This CDR3 comprises 13 residues. From germline, CDR1 is SGHTA and CDR2 FQGNSA.

This chain uses TRBV11-2 with TRBJ2-7, with D perhaps TRBD2 (5 bases). V was cut by 1 base and J by 4 bases, with 14 bases left in between. The CDR3 loop spans 15 amino acids. Per the germline V gene, CDR1 is SGHAT and CDR2 is FQNNGV. The CDR3 spells CASSLARVLGYEQYF. In DNA, the CDR3 is TGTGCCAGCAGCTTAGCGAGGGTTTTAGGTTACGAGCAGTACTTC.

The rearrangement uses TRBV5-5 and TRBJ2-7, with D maybe TRBD1 (5 bases). Germline lookup yields CDR1 SGHKS and CDR2 YYEKEE (reference sequence). The CDR3 has 13 residues. Trimming took 1 base from V and 6 from J, leaving 11 bases between them. CDR3 nucleotides: TGTGCCAGCAGCTTGTGGTCAGGGTTCGAGCAGTACTTC. Translating it yields CASSLWSGFEQYF.

The chain employs TRBV25-1 and TRBJ1-5; 12 bases match TRBD1. J lost 0 bases, V lost 4 bases, and 1 base had no gene match. This CDR3 comprises 16 residues. Germline loops: CDR1 MGHDK, CDR2 SYGVNS. CDR3 coding DNA: TGTGCCAGCAGTGGGGACAGGGGGCTTAGCAATCAGCCCCAGCATTTT. Translating it yields CASSGDRGLSNQPQHF.

This chain uses TRBV9 with TRBJ2-3; TRBD2 matches 8 bases. Trimming removed 0 bases from V and 2 bases from J; junction bases left unmatched: 2. Looked up from germline, CDR1 is SGDLS and CDR2 is YYNGEE. This CDR3 has 15 amino acids. The CDR3 loop is CASSVERGTTDTQYF. The CDR3 nucleotides are TGTGCCAGCAGCGTAGAGCGGGGGACCACAGATACGCAGTATTTT.

The rearrangement uses TRBV10-1 and TRBJ1-1; weak D call: TRBD1 (6 bases). CDR1 and CDR2 (germline): WNHNN, SYGVQD (reference sequence). V was cut by 6 bases and J by 1 base, with 24 bases left in between. The CDR3 is 18 residues long. The CDR3 protein is CASRLTSPGAHKNTEAFF. The CDR3 bases are TGCGCCAGCAGACTAACCTCCCCAGGGGCCCATAAGAACACTGAAGCTTTCTTT.

This chain joins TRBV2 and TRBJ2-7; 7 nucleotides match TRBD2. The length of the CDR3 is 13 residues. Germline V lookup: CDR1 SNHLY, CDR2 FYNNEI. Trimming cost V 8 bases and J 4 bases; bases outside gene matches: 8. In nucleotides, the CDR3 is TGTGCCAGCCATCAAGCGGGGACTTACGAGCAGTACTTC. It codes for CASHQAGTYEQYF.

This clone was counted a few times. This chain connects TRBV19 to TRBJ2-1; D remains unclear. The CDR3 has 15 residues. CDR1 and CDR2 from the germline V gene are LNHDA and SQIVND (reference sequence). Between the trimmed V and J ends, which lost 2 bases and 2 bases, there was a span of 10 bases. CDR3 bases: TGTGCCAGTAGTATACCCCACTCCCCCTACAATGAGCAGTTCTTC. It encodes CASSIPHSPYNEQFF.

The chain joins TRBV10-2 to TRBJ2-7; 9 bases match TRBD1. V gave up 4 bases and J gave up 2 bases; unmatched junction bases: 9. CDR1 and CDR2 (germline): WSHSY, SAAADI. The CDR3 totals 16 residues. DNA for the CDR3: TGCGCCAGCAGTGTTCTGGGACAGGGAACCGCCTACGAGCAGTACTTC. Amino acid sequence: CASSVLGQGTAYEQYF.

The chain couples TRBV5-4 to TRBJ2-3; possible D gene TRBD1, 5 bases. Trimming removed 2 bases from V and 4 bases from J, with 11 bases in between. From germline, CDR1 is SGHNT and CDR2 YYREEE (reference sequence). The CDR3 loop spans 14 amino acids. CDR3 residues: CASSFDSFADTQYF. The CDR3 bases are TGTGCCAGCAGCTTTGACAGTTTCGCAGATACGCAGTATTTT.

This chain connects TRBV10-2 to TRBJ2-7, with D possibly being TRBD1 (5 bases). The CDR3 runs 16 residues. Germline lookup yields CDR1 WSHSY and CDR2 SAAADI. The V end was cut by 4 bases, the J end by 2 bases, with 18 bases between. The DNA of the CDR3 is TGCGCCAGCAGTGCTTCAGGGTTTACGGCGGCCTACGAGCAGTACTTC. As protein: CASSASGFTAAYEQYF.

V and J are TRBV4-2 and TRBJ1-1; weak D call: TRBD1 (5 bases). Germline V gene lookup returns CDR1 LGHNA and CDR2 YNFKEQ. This CDR3 spans 13 amino acids. Trimming removed 0 bases from V and 5 bases from J, with 7 bases in between. CDR3 nucleotide sequence: TGTGCCAGCAGCCAAGATGGGGGGACTGAAGCTTTCTTT. It encodes CASSQDGGTEAFF.

This sequence joins TRBV6-5 and TRBJ1-2; 9 bases align to TRBD1. CDR1 is MNHEY, CDR2 SVGAGI, per germline. Unmatched junction bases numbered 8, after V lost 4 bases and J lost 8 bases. This CDR3 comprises 14 residues. The chain's CDR3 is CASSSPGTGKGYTF. CDR3 DNA: TGTGCCAGCAGTTCTCCAGGGACAGGGAAGGGCTACACCTTC.

J is TRBJ1-2 and V is TRBV6-1; maybe TRBD1 (6 bases). The CDR3 has 12 residues. CDR1 is MNHNS, CDR2 SASEGT, per germline. The V end lost 3 bases, the J end lost 10 bases, and 12 bases lay between the germline ends. CDR3 loop: CASSDTHRVYTF. In nucleotides, the CDR3 is TGTGCCAGCAGTGATACTCACAGGGTCTACACCTTC.

This clone was seen once. The V and J genes are TRBV7-9 and TRBJ2-7, with TRBD2 as a possible D gene (6 bases). Germline CDR1 and CDR2: SEHNR and FQNEAQ (reference sequence). Trimming took 0 bases from V and 2 from J, leaving 8 bases between them. This CDR3 has 14 amino acids. The CDR3 protein is CASSLAREAYEQYF. DNA of the CDR3: TGTGCCAGCAGCTTAGCAAGGGAGGCCTACGAGCAGTACTTC.